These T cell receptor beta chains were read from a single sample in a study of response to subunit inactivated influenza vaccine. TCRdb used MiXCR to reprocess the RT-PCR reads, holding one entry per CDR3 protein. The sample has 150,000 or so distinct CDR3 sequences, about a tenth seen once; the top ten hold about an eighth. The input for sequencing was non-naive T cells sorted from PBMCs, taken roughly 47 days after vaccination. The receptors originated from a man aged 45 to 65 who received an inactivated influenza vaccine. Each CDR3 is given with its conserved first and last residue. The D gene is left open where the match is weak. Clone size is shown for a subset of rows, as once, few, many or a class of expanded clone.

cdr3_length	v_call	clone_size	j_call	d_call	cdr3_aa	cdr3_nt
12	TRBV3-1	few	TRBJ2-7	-	CASSYGIYEQYF	TGTGCCAGCAGCTACGGAATCTACGAGCAGTACTTC
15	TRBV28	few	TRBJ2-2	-	CASSGWTVFTGELFF	TGTGCCAGCAGTGGTTGGACAGTCTTCACCGGGGAGCTGTTTTTT
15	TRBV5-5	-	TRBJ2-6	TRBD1	CASGRQGSGANVLTF	TGTGCCAGCGGACGACAGGGCTCGGGGGCCAACGTCCTGACTTTC
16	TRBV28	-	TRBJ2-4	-	CASSSYRVLAKNIQYF	TGTGCCAGCAGCTCCTACAGGGTCCTAGCCAAAAACATTCAGTACTTC
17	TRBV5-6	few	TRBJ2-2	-	CASSLVRGLSITGELFF	TGTGCCAGCAGCTTGGTCAGGGGCCTATCGATCACCGGGGAGCTGTTTTTT
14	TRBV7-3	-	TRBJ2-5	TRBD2	CASSETSGSKTQYF	TGTGCCAGCAGCGAAACTAGCGGGAGTAAGACCCAGTACTTC
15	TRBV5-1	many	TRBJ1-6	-	CASSLGGVGRSPLHF	TGCGCCAGCAGCTTGGGTGGGGTTGGAAGATCACCCCTCCACTTT
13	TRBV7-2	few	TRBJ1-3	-	CASSRMTRNTIYF	TGTGCCAGCAGCCGAATGACTAGAAACACCATATATTTT
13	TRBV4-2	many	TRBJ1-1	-	CASSSFEGPKAFF	TGTGCCAGCAGCTCCTTCGAGGGACCTAAGGCTTTCTTT
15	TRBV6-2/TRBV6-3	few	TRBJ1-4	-	CASSSRGRGDEKLFF	TGTGCCAGCAGTTCCAGGGGAAGAGGTGATGAAAAACTGTTTTTT
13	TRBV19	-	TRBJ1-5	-	CASRKGEPQPQHF	TGTGCCAGTAGGAAGGGGGAGCCTCAGCCCCAGCATTTT
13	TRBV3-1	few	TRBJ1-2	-	CASSQGQTYGYTF	TGTGCCAGCAGCCAAGGACAGACCTATGGCTACACCTTC
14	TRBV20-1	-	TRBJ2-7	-	CSARDLVRTYEQYF	TGCAGTGCTAGAGATCTAGTGAGAACCTACGAGCAGTACTTC
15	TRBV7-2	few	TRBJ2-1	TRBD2	CASSLGLAGASEQFF	TGTGCCAGCAGCTTAGGACTAGCGGGAGCCAGTGAGCAGTTCTTC
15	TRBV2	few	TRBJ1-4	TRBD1	CASTRQGATNEKLFF	TGTGCCAGCACCAGACAGGGGGCAACTAATGAAAAACTGTTTTTT
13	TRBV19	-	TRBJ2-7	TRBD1	CASSRTGGYEQYF	TGTGCCAGTAGTAGGACAGGGGGCTACGAGCAGTACTTC
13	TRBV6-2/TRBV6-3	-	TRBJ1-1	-	CASSYRYGPEAFF	TGTGCCAGCAGTTATAGGTACGGACCTGAAGCTTTCTTT
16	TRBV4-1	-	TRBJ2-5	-	CASSQDRGALEETQYF	TGCGCCAGCAGCCAAGATCGGGGGGCCTTAGAGGAGACCCAGTACTTC
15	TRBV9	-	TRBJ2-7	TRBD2	CASSVGAGGKYEQYF	TGTGCCAGCAGCGTCGGAGCGGGGGGGAAGTACGAGCAGTACTTC
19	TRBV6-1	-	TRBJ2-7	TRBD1	CASRPHGTGPSSSLYEQYF	TGTGCCAGCAGACCTCACGGGACAGGGCCATCTTCTTCTCTCTACGAGCAGTACTTC
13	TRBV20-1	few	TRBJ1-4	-	CSARVGGPEKLFF	TGCAGTGCCCGGGTCGGGGGTCCCGAAAAACTGTTTTTT
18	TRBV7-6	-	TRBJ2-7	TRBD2	CASSPQSFSSGDLGEQYF	TGTGCCAGCAGCCCGCAGAGTTTCTCTAGCGGGGACCTTGGGGAGCAGTACTTC
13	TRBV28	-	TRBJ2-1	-	CASSFGVYNEQFF	TGTGCCAGCAGTTTCGGAGTTTACAATGAGCAGTTCTTC
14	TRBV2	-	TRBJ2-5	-	CASSRRDQGKTQYF	TGTGCCAGCAGTCGAAGGGACCAGGGGAAGACCCAGTACTTC
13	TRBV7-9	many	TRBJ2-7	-	CASSPDVAYEQYF	TGTGCCAGCAGCCCAGACGTGGCCTACGAGCAGTACTTC
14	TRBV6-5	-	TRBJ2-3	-	CASSSRGAGDTQYF	TGTGCCAGCAGTTCCCGGGGGGCCGGAGATACGCAGTATTTT
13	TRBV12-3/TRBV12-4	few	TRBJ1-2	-	CASSFKVTYGYTF	TGTGCCAGCAGTTTTAAGGTTACCTATGGCTACACCTTC
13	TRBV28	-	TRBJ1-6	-	CASKTSQNSPLHF	TGTGCCAGCAAGACTAGCCAAAATTCACCCCTCCACTTT
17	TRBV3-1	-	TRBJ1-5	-	CASSQDYVGLRGQPQHF	TGTGCCAGCAGCCAAGATTATGTGGGCCTCCGGGGTCAGCCCCAGCATTTT
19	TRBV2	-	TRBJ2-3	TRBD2	CASSRRGLAGGTSTDTQYF	TGTGCCAGCAGTCGGCGGGGACTAGCGGGAGGAACTAGCACAGATACGCAGTATTTT
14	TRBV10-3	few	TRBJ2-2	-	CAVKRVGNTGELFF	TGTGCCGTAAAGAGGGTAGGGAACACCGGGGAGCTGTTTTTT
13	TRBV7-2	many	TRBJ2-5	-	CASSTRVEETQYF	TGTGCCAGCAGCACCCGGGTGGAGGAGACCCAGTACTTC
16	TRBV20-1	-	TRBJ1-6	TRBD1	CSAPQGGSSYNSPLHF	TGCAGTGCCCCCCAGGGGGGGAGCTCCTATAATTCACCCCTCCACTTT
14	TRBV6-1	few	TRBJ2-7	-	CASSGKGAFREQYF	TGTGCCAGCAGTGGGAAAGGGGCCTTTCGCGAGCAGTACTTC
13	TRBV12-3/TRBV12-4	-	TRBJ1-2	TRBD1	CASSLGTGFGYTF	TGTGCCAGCAGCTTAGGGACAGGGTTTGGCTACACCTTC
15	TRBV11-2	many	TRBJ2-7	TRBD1	CASSLGGTGGYEQYF	TGTGCCAGCAGCTTAGGGGGGACAGGGGGCTACGAGCAGTACTTC